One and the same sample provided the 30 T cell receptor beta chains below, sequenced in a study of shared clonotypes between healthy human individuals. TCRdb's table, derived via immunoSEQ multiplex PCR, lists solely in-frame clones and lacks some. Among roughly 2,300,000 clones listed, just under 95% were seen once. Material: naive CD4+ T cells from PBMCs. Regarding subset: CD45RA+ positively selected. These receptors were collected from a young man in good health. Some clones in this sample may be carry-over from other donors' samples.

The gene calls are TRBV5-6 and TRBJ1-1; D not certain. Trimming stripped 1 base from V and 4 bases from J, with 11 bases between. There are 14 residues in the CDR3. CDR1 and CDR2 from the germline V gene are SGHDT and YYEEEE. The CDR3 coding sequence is TGTGCCAGCAGCTTGTACGGAATGAGCACTGAAGCTTTCTTT. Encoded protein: CASSLYGMSTEAFF.

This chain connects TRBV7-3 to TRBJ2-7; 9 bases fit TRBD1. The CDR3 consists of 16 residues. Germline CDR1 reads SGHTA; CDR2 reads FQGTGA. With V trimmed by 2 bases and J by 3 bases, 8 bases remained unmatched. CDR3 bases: TGTGCCAGCAGCTTAGCCCCGGACAGGGGATACTACGAGCAGTACTTC. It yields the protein CASSLAPDRGYYEQYF.

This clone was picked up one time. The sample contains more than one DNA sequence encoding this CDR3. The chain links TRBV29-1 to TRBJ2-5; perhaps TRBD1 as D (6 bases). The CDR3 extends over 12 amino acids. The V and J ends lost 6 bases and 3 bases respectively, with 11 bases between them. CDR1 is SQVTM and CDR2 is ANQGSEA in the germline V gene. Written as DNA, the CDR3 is TGCAGCGTGATGACAGGAGAAGAGACCCAGTACTTC. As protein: CSVMTGEETQYF.

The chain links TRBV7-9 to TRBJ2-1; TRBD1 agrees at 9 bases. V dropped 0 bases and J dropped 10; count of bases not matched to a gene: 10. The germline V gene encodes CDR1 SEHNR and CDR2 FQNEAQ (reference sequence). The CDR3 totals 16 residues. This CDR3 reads CASSLAARDRVGEQFF. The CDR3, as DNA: TGTGCCAGCAGCTTAGCCGCCCGGGACAGGGTTGGGGAGCAGTTCTTC.

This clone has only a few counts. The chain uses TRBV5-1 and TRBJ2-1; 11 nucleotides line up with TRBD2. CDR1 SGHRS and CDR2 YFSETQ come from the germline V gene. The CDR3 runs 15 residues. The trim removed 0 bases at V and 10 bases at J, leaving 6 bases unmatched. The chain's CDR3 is CASSLVTSGIGEQFF. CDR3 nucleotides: TGCGCCAGCAGCTTGGTGACTAGCGGGATTGGGGAGCAGTTCTTC.

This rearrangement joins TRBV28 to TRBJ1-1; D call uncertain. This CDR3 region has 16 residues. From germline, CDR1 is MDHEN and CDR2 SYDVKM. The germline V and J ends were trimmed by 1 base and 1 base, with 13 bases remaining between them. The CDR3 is CASSLSARHKNTEAFF. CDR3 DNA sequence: TGTGCCAGCAGTTTATCGGCCCGGCACAAGAACACTGAAGCTTTCTTT.

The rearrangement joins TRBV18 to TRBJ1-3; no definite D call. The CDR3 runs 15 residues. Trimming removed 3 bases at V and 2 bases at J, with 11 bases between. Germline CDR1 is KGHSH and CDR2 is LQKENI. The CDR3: CASSPLGMPGNTIYF. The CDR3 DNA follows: TGTGCCAGCTCACCTCTAGGTATGCCTGGAAACACCATATATTTT.

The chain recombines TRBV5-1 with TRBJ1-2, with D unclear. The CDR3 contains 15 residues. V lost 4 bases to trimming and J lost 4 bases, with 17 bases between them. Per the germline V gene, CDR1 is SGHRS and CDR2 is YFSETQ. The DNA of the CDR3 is TGCGCCAGCAGCCCCCAAGCGCGGTCCAGCTATGGCTACACCTTC. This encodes CASSPQARSSYGYTF.

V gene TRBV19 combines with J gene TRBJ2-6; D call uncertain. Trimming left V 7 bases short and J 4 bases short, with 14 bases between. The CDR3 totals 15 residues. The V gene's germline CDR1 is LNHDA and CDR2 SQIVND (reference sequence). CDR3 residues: CASNPGRLGANVLTF. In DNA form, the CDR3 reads TGTGCCAGTAATCCTGGGCGCCTCGGGGCCAACGTCCTGACTTTC.

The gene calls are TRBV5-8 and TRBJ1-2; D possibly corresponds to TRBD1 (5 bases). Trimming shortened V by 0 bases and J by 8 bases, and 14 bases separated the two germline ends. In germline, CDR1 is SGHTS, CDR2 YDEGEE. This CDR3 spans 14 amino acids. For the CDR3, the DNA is TGTGCCAGCAGCTTGGGATTTGGGGGGATCGGCTACACCTTC. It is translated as CASSLGFGGIGYTF. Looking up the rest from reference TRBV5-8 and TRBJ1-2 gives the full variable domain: EAGVTQSPTHLIKTRGQQATLRCSPISGHTSVYWYQQALGLGLQFLLWYDEGEERNRGNFPPRFSGRQFPNYSSELNVNALELEDSALYLCASSLGFGGIGYTFGSGTRLTVV.

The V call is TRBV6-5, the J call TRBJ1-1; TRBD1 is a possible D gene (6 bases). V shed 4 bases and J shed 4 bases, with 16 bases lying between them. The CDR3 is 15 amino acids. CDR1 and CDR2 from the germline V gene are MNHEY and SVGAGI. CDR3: CASSSRVSGATEAFF. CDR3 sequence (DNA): TGTGCCAGCAGTTCGCGGGTTTCAGGGGCCACTGAAGCTTTCTTT.

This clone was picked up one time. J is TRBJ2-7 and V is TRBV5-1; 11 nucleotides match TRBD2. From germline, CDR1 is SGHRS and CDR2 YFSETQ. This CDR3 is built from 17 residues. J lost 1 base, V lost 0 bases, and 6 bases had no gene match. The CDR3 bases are TGCGCCAGCAGCTTGGGGCTAGCGGGAGGCCTGTCCTACGAGCAGTACTTC. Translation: CASSLGLAGGLSYEQYF.

The CDR3, as DNA: TGTGCCAGCAGTGAGACTAGCGGAAGCTCCTACAATGAGCAGTTCTTC. As protein: CASSETSGSSYNEQFF. The V gene is TRBV6-1, the J gene TRBJ2-1; TRBD2 agrees at 9 bases. After removal of 3 bases from V and 0 bases from J, the junction contained 3 bases not matched to a gene. Germline V lookup: CDR1 MNHNS, CDR2 SASEGT. The length of the CDR3 is 16 residues.

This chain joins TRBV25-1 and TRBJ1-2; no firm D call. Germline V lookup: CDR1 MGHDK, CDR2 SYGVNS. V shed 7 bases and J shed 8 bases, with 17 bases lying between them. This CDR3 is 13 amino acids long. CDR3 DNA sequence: TGTGCCAGCACCCTGCGCGAGGGCGGGGGCTACACCTTC. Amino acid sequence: CASTLREGGGYTF.

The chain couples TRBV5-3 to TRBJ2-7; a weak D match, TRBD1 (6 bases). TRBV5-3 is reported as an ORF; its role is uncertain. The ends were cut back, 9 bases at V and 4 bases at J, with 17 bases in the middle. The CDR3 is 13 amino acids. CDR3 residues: CATHQYRDYEQYF. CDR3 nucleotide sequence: TGTGCCACCCATCAATACAGGGATTACGAGCAGTACTTC.

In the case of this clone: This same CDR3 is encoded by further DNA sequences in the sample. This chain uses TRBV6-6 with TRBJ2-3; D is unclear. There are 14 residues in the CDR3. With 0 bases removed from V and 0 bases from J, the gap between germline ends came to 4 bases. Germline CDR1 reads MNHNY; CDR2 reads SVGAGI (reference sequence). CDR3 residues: CASSYSGSTDTQYF. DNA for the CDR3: TGTGCCAGCAGTTACTCTGGCAGCACAGATACGCAGTATTTT.

CDR3 loop: CASSTGGSQYF. The CDR3, as DNA: TGTGCCAGCAGCACTGGAGGGTCCCAGTACTTC. The chain recombines TRBV5-4 with TRBJ2-5; D is perhaps TRBD2 (6 bases). Germline V lookup: CDR1 SGHNT, CDR2 YYREEE (reference sequence). The ends were cut back, 4 bases at V and 9 bases at J, with 10 bases in the middle. The CDR3 spans 11 residues.

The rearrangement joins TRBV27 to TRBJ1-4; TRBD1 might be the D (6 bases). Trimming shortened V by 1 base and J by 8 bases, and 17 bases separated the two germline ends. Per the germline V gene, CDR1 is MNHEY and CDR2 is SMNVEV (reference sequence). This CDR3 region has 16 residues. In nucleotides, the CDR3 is TGTGCCAGCAGTTTATTTTATTCCAGGGGCGGCGAAAAACTGTTTTTT. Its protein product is CASSLFYSRGGEKLFF.

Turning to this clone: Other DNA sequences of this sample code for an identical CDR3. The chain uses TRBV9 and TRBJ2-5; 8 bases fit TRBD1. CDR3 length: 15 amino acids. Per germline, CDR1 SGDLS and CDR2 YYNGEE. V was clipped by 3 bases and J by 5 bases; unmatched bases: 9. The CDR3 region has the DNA TGTGCCAGCAGCGCAGACAGGGGACCCGGGGAGACCCAGTACTTC. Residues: CASSADRGPGETQYF.

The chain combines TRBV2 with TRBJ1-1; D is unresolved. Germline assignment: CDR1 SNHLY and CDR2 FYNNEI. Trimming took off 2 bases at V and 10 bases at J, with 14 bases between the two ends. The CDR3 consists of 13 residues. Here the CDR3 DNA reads TGTGCCAGCAGTGAACAGACCACGTTACGAGCTTTCTTT. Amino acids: CASSEQTTLRAFF.

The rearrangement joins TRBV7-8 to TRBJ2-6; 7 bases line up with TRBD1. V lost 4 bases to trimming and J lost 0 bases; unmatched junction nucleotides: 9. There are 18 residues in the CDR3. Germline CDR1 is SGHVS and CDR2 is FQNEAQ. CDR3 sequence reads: CASSYLSGQPSGANVLTF. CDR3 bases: TGTGCCAGCAGCTATCTCTCGGGACAGCCCTCTGGGGCCAACGTCCTGACTTTC.

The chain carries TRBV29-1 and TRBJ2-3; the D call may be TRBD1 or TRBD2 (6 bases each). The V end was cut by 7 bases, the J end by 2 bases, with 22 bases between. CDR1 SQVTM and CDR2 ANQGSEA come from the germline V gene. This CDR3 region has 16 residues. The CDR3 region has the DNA TGCAGCGCCCGTCGAGATACGGGGGCACTCACAGATACGCAGTATTTT. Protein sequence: CSARRDTGALTDTQYF.

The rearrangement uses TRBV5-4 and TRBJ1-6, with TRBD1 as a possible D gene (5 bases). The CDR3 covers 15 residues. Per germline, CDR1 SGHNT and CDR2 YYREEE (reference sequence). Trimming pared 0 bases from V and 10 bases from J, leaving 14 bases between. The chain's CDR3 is CASSLGAGSGSPLHF. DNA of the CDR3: TGTGCCAGCAGCTTGGGCGCAGGGTCAGGATCACCCCTCCACTTT.

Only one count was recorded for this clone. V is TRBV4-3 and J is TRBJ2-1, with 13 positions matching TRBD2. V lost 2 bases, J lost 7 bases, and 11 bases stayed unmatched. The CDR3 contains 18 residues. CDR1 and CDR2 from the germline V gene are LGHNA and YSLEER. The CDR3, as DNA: TGCGCCAGCAGCCAAATACCGGGACTAGCGGGAACTATGAATGAGCAGTTCTTC. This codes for CASSQIPGLAGTMNEQFF.

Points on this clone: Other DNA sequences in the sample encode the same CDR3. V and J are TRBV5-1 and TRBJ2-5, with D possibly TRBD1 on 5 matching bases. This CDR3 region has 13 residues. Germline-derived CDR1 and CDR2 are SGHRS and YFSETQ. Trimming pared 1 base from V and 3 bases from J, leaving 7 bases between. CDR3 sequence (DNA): TGCGCCAGCAGCTTGACAGGAGAAGAGACCCAGTACTTC. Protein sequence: CASSLTGEETQYF.

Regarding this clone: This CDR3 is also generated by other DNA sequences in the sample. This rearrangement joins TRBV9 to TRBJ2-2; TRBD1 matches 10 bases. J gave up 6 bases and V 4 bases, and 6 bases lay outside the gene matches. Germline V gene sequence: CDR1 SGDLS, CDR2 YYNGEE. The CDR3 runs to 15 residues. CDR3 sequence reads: CASSPRTGGPGELFF. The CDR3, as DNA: TGTGCCAGCAGCCCGCGGACAGGGGGGCCCGGGGAGCTGTTTTTT.

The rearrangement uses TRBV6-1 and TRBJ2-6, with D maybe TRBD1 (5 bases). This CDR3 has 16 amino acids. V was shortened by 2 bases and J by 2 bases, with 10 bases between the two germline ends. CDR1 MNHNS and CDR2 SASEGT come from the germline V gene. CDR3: CASSEQLTAGANVLTF. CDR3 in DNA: TGTGCCAGCAGTGAACAGTTGACAGCTGGGGCCAACGTCCTGACTTTC.

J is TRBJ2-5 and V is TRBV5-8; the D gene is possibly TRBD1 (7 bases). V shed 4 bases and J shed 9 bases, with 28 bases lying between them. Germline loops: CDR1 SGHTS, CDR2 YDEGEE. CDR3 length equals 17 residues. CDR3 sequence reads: CASSKGATGTPSGAQYF. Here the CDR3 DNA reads TGTGCCAGCAGCAAGGGGGCTACCGGGACTCCCTCAGGGGCCCAGTACTTC.

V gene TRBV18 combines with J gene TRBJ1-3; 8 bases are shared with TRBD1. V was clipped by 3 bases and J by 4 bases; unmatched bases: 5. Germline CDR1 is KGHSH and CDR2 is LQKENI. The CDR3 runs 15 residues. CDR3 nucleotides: TGTGCCAGCTCACCCACCAGGGGGCTCGGAAACACCATATATTTT. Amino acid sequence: CASSPTRGLGNTIYF.

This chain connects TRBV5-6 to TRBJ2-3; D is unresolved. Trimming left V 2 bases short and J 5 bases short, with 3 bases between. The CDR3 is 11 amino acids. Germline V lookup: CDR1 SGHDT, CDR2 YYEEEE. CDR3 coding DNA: TGTGCCAGCAGCTTTTTAGATACGCAGTATTTT. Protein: CASSFLDTQYF.